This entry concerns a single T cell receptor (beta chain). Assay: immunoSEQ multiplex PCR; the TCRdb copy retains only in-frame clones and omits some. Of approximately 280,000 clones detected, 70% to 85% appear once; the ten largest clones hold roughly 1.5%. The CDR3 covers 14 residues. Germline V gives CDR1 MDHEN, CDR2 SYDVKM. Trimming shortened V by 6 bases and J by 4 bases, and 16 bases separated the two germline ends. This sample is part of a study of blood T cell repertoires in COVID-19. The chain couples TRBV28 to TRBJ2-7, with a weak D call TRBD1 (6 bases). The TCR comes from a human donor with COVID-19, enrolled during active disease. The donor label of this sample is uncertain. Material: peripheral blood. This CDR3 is CASRQTGGLYEQYF. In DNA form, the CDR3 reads TGTGCCAGCAGACAGACAGGTGGATTGTACGAGCAGTACTTC.